This entry lists 24 T cell receptor beta chains sequenced from one sample in a study of T cells after posttransplantation cyclophosphamide (dated by TCRdb to the mid-2010s). Library preparation used the immunoSEQ multiplex PCR assay. The table comes from immuneACCESS by way of TCRdb, which keeps in-frame sequences with V and J called. Part of the clones is missing from these tables; in studies checked, under half for an unresolved V gene and the rest for unknown reasons. With roughly 8,000 clones recorded, this sample contains no clone counted only once. Jointly, the top ten make up around 6% of the sample. What the treatment or condition label conveys for this sample: high-dose cyclophosphamide on days +3 and +4 as single-agent GVHD prophylaxis. Busulfan and fludarabine conditioning, a related or unrelated marrow graft, and cyclophosphamide on days +3 and +4 were given to PTCy patients. The sequenced sample was PBMCs, obtained after an allogeneic stem cell transplant with post-transplant cyclophosphamide. These TCRs come from a male patient between 25 and 40 years old who received an allogeneic stem cell transplant from an unrelated donor, was CMV-positive, and had acute and chronic GVHD. Some T cells present after a transplant may be cells of the graft donor.

This clone was seen at least ten times. One junction end does not reproduce the germline sequence, and a read error may be involved. The chain carries TRBV9 and TRBJ2-3; 12 nucleotides line up with TRBD2. The germline V gene has CDR1 SGDLS and CDR2 YYNGEE. This CDR3 is 18 amino acids long. In DNA form, the CDR3 reads TGTGCCAGCAGCGATCCATTGACTAGCGGGGGTAGCAGAGATACGCAGTATTTT. Encoded protein: CASSDPLTSGGSRDTQYF.

Many counts were recorded for this clone. This rearrangement joins TRBV5-1 to TRBJ1-4, with 10 nucleotides matching TRBD1. The CDR3 extends over 19 amino acids. V shed 3 bases and J 3 bases; nucleotides not matched to a gene: 14. CDR1 and CDR2 from the germline V gene are SGHRS and YFSETQ. The CDR3 loop is CASSSETGGAGIANEKLFF. The CDR3 DNA is TGCGCCAGCAGCTCGGAGACAGGGGGCGCCGGTATAGCTAATGAAAAACTGTTTTTT.

The sample holds many counts of this clone. The chain has TRBV7-6 and TRBJ2-1, with D possibly being TRBD1 (5 bases). Germline V CDR1 and CDR2: SGHVS, FNYEAQ. The CDR3 spans 17 residues. V was trimmed by 2 bases and J by 3 bases, leaving 17 bases between them. CDR3 sequence: CASSLRTGEGIYNEQFF. CDR3 nucleotides: TGTGCCAGCAGCTTACGAACAGGCGAAGGGATCTACAATGAGCAGTTCTTC.

This clone was seen many times. V and J are TRBV6-6 and TRBJ2-7; D perhaps matches TRBD1 (6 bases). CDR3 size: 12 residues. Germline loops: CDR1 MNHNY, CDR2 SVGAGI (reference sequence). Trimming removed 6 bases at V and 2 bases at J, with 8 bases between. The CDR3 sequence: CASRGQTYEQYF. In nucleotides, the CDR3 is TGTGCCAGCAGGGGACAAACCTACGAGCAGTACTTC.

This clone was picked up many times. This chain joins TRBV24-1 and TRBJ1-2; D call uncertain. The germline V and J ends were trimmed by 3 bases and 11 bases, with 18 bases remaining between them. The CDR3 has 14 residues. Germline V lookup: CDR1 KGHDR, CDR2 SFDVKD. The CDR3 nucleotides read TGTGCCACCAGTGATCTCTCCTCCGGGTCGAAATACACCTTC. Protein sequence: CATSDLSSGSKYTF.

This clone ranks as medium-sized (0.01 to 0.1%). This chain uses TRBV4-3 with TRBJ1-3; no clear D. The V gene lost 0 bases and the J gene lost 4 bases, with 7 bases spanning the gap. Germline CDR1 is LGHNA and CDR2 is YSLEER. CDR3 size: 14 residues. The chain's CDR3 is CASSQDQAGNTIYF. CDR3 nucleotides: TGCGCCAGCAGCCAAGATCAGGCGGGAAACACCATATATTTT.

This clone has just a few counts. The chain couples TRBV6-2 or TRBV6-3 to TRBJ1-6; D not certain. This CDR3 is 13 amino acids long. Germline CDR1 and CDR2: MNHEY and SVGEGT. V was cut by 8 bases and J by 10 bases, with 15 bases left in between. Here the CDR3 DNA reads TGTGCCAGCGGTGGCCAGACGGGGTCACCCCTCCACTTT. It is translated as CASGGQTGSPLHF.

This clone occurred many times. The V gene is TRBV6-6, the J gene TRBJ2-1; TRBD2 matches at 12 bases. Trimming at V came to 5 bases and at J to 7 bases, leaving 6 bases not matched to a gene. Germline loops: CDR1 MNHNY, CDR2 SVGAGI (reference sequence). The CDR3 contains 15 residues. In DNA form, the CDR3 reads TGTGCCAGCAGTCTGCGGACTAGCGGGAAAAATGAGCAGTTCTTC. It codes for CASSLRTSGKNEQFF.

At least ten counts were recorded for this clone. This chain joins TRBV2 and TRBJ2-1; 10 bases fit TRBD2. V was clipped by 6 bases and J by 6 bases; unmatched bases: 8. This CDR3 has 15 amino acids. Germline lookup yields CDR1 SNHLY and CDR2 FYNNEI. The CDR3 region is CASRGTSGAGNEQFF. DNA for the CDR3: TGTGCCAGCAGGGGTACTAGCGGGGCAGGCAATGAGCAGTTCTTC.

By sample fraction, this clone is medium-sized. The rearrangement links TRBV10-3 to TRBJ2-2; possibly TRBD1 for D (5 bases). There are 15 residues in the CDR3. V shed 0 bases and J shed 4 bases, with 9 bases lying between them. From germline, CDR1 is ENHRY and CDR2 SYGVKD. The CDR3 DNA is TGTGCCATCAGTGAGTCAGGGGCCCTCACCGGGGAGCTGTTTTTT. Translated: CAISESGALTGELFF.

This clone was seen ten or more times. J is TRBJ1-2 and V is TRBV7-2; 7 bases align to TRBD1. Trimming at V came to 7 bases and at J to 3 bases, leaving 14 bases not matched to a gene. The CDR3 extends over 16 amino acids. Looked up from germline, CDR1 is SGHTA and CDR2 is FQGNSA. The CDR3 is CASNPLRDSQDYGYTF. The CDR3 nucleotides are TGTGCCAGCAACCCATTACGGGACAGTCAAGACTATGGCTACACCTTC. Full variable domain (outside the CDR3, taken from reference TRBV7-2 and TRBJ1-2): GAGVSQSPSNKVTEKGKDVELRCDPISGHTALYWYRQSLGQGLEFLIYFQGNSAPDKSGLPSDRFSAERTGGSVSTLTIQRTQQEDSAVYLCASNPLRDSQDYGYTFGSGTRLTVV.

Many counts were recorded for this clone. The CDR3 DNA sequence: TGTGCCAGTAGCTATGGAGCGGCCAATGAGCAGTTCTTC. Protein product: CASSYGAANEQFF. J is TRBJ2-1 and V is TRBV27; a weak D match, TRBD2 (5 bases). Trimming shortened V by 9 bases and J by 6 bases, and 15 bases separated the two germline ends. Germline V gene data show CDR1 as MNHEY and CDR2 as SMNVEV (reference sequence). This CDR3 comprises 13 residues.

This clone was counted a few times. The chain couples TRBV11-3 to TRBJ2-2, with a possible D match to TRBD2 (7 bases). Germline values: CDR1 SGHNT, CDR2 YENEEA. The CDR3 totals 15 residues. The germline V and J ends were trimmed by 2 bases and 3 bases, with 10 bases remaining between them. The CDR3 bases are TGTGCCAGCAGCTTACGGGGGGCGGACACCGGGGAGCTGTTTTTT. It translates to CASSLRGADTGELFF.

This clone was seen more than once but under ten times. V is TRBV25-1 and J is TRBJ1-5, with D unclear. Deletions cut 3 bases from V and 0 bases from J, with 6 bases between. The CDR3 sequence is 14 residues long. The V gene's germline CDR1 is MGHDK and CDR2 SYGVNS. CDR3 DNA sequence: TGTGCCAGCAGTGAGGGCGCTAGCAATCAGCCCCAGCATTTT. This encodes CASSEGASNQPQHF. The complete variable domain, with remaining parts taken from reference TRBV25-1 and TRBJ1-5, reads EADIYQTPRYLVIGTGKKITLECSQTMGHDKMYWYQQDPGMELHLIHYSYGVNSTEKGDLSSESTVSRIRTEHFPLTLESARPSHTSQYLCASSEGASNQPQHFGDGTRLSIL.

This clone was seen many times. V is TRBV5-4 and J is TRBJ2-6, with D hard to call. V lost 0 bases, J lost 0 bases, and 19 bases lay in between. The CDR3 contains 20 residues. Germline V gene data show CDR1 as SGHNT and CDR2 as YYREEE (reference sequence). CDR3: CASSLAPVRHLSSGANVLTF. Written as DNA, the CDR3 is TGTGCCAGCAGCTTGGCTCCGGTCCGACACCTCTCCTCTGGGGCCAACGTCCTGACTTTC.

This clone came up many times. The rearrangement links TRBV19 to TRBJ1-2, with D perhaps matching TRBD1 (5 bases). The CDR3 has 15 residues. Germline-derived CDR1 and CDR2 are LNHDA and SQIVND (reference sequence). V was clipped by 3 bases and J by 4 bases, with 15 bases between them. The CDR3 here is CASSMEGRAAYGYTF. The CDR3 DNA is TGTGCCAGTAGTATGGAGGGCAGGGCGGCCTATGGCTACACCTTC.

This clone is medium-sized within its sample. The chain carries TRBV19 and TRBJ2-1; perhaps TRBD2 as D (5 bases). The CDR3 length is 18 residues. Trimming cost V 1 base and J 10 bases, with 26 bases left between them. From germline, CDR1 is LNHDA and CDR2 SQIVND (reference sequence). The DNA of the CDR3 is TGTGCCAGTAGTATAGCGGTTAAGGCTGTCGGCCTTTCTAGCGAGCAGTTCTTC. Translated, it gives CASSIAVKAVGLSSEQFF.

This clone was picked up many times. The chain links TRBV6-2 or TRBV6-3 to TRBJ2-1, with 7 bases lining up with TRBD1. Per the germline V gene, CDR1 is MNHEY and CDR2 is SVGEGT. The CDR3 length is 16 residues. The J segment lost 3 bases and the V segment lost 6 bases, leaving 11 bases of the junction unmatched. The CDR3, as DNA: TGTGCCAGCAGCTATTCGGGACAGCCCAGCTACAATGAGCAGTTCTTC. This sequence encodes CASSYSGQPSYNEQFF.

This clone has at least ten counts. This chain links TRBV30 with TRBJ1-5; 9 bases are shared with TRBD1. The V gene end was trimmed by 3 bases and the J gene end by 5 bases; junction bases not matched to a gene: 2. This CDR3 has 13 amino acids. CDR1 and CDR2 from the germline V gene are GTSNPN and SVGIG (reference sequence). CDR3 region: CAWRQGADQPQHF. Here the CDR3 DNA reads TGTGCCTGGAGACAGGGGGCGGATCAGCCCCAGCATTTT.

This clone was seen repeatedly, ten times or more. This rearrangement joins TRBV4-3 to TRBJ2-1; tentative D call: TRBD2 (5 bases). This CDR3 is built from 19 residues. Trimming removed 1 base from V and 0 bases from J, with 19 bases in between. CDR1 LGHNA and CDR2 YSLEER come from the germline V gene. The DNA for the CDR3 is TGCGCCAGCAGCCAAGTAATCCCCCTAGCAACGAGCTCCTACAATGAGCAGTTCTTC. Translated: CASSQVIPLATSSYNEQFF.

In its sample, this clone was seen many times. An end of the junction differs from the germline gene, which may be a read error. The CDR3 region has the DNA TGTGCTAGCAGCCCGACAGTTGATACTTACAATGAGCAGTTCTTC. It codes for CASSPTVDTYNEQFF. The V and J genes are TRBV7-7 and TRBJ2-1, with D perhaps matching TRBD1 (5 bases). Germline CDR1 reads SSHAT; CDR2 reads FNYEAQ (reference sequence). The CDR3 loop spans 15 amino acids.

This clone occurred many times. The chain couples TRBV24-1 to TRBJ2-1; TRBD1 matches 9 bases. Germline V gives CDR1 KGHDR, CDR2 SFDVKD. The ends lost 1 base at V and 12 bases at J; junction bases unmatched: 6. The CDR3 is 14 residues long. In DNA, the CDR3 is TGTGCCACCAGTGATTTTACAGGGGGCTTGGGGCAGTTCTTC. As protein: CATSDFTGGLGQFF.

Ten or more counts support this clone. The rearrangement joins TRBV4-3 to TRBJ2-2; tentatively, D is TRBD1 (6 bases). Trimming cost V 0 bases and J 0 bases, with 11 bases left between them. Germline CDR1 is LGHNA and CDR2 is YSLEER. CDR3 size: 17 residues. The CDR3 DNA reads TGCGCCAGCAGCCAAGATTCATCAGGGGCGAACACCGGGGAGCTGTTTTTT. This encodes CASSQDSSGANTGELFF.

This clone was observed many times. The chain is built from TRBV24-1 and TRBJ2-1; 11 bases are shared with TRBD2. V shed 4 bases and J 1 base; nucleotides not matched to a gene: 8. From germline, CDR1 is KGHDR and CDR2 SFDVKD. The CDR3 totals 18 residues. The CDR3 bases are TGTGCCACCAGTGACCCCAGACTAGCGGGAAGGTCCTACAATGAGCAGTTCTTC. Translating it yields CATSDPRLAGRSYNEQFF.